The clone carrying this TCR beta chain has a handful of counts. Antigen: not known. The junction and the germline gene differ at one end; a read error may be behind it. This entry belongs to a study of T cells in Graves' hyperthyroidism and ophthalmopathy. About the research overall: The initial diagnosis was the point when peripheral blood was collected, ahead of any treatment. Study findings and constraints: Blood shared most expanded thyroid clonotypes above 0.001.

It was RNA transcripts that yielded the amplified TCR beta CDR3 regions. Researchers ran a first-round RT-PCR on the TCR CDR3 using the HTBI primer set. MiXCR was run by TCRdb on the multiplex PCR reads, yielding one entry per CDR3 protein. The sample carries about 300,000 distinct CDR3 sequences, 15% to 20% recorded once. The germline CDR1 and CDR2 sequences are SSHAT and FNYEAQ (reference sequence). The CDR3 runs to 13 residues. Sequenced input: blood. V is TRBV7-7 and J is TRBJ2-5, with D unclear. This sequence was found in a man aged 45 to 65 with Graves' ophthalmopathy. The CDR3: CASSLVASETQYF. CDR3 DNA: TGTGCTAGCAGCTTAGTTGCGAGTGAGACCCAGTACTTC.